This TCR beta chain came from a study of blood T cell repertoires in COVID-19. Overall study context: Spain, Italy and the United States supplied samples that represented acute and convalescent COVID-19.

The CDR3 covers 13 residues. CDR1 is SEHNR and CDR2 is FQNEAQ in the germline V gene (reference sequence). V was pared by 1 base and J by 4 bases, with 8 bases between. Participants were placed into cohorts based on the clinical history they reported. Authors' methods: Amplifying reference gene primers gave estimates of nucleated cell counts. Profiled with immunoSEQ multiplex PCR; TCRdb holds only in-frame clones, not every one. Clonal size and the V and J genes are those of that table, whereas D and trimming came from the DNA. This sample has over 200,000 clones, with around 92% found just once. The gene calls are TRBV7-9 and TRBJ2-7; D uncertain. The receptor's source is a woman aged 25 to 39 with acute COVID-19. Material for sequencing was PBMCs or T cells enriched from blood (not recorded which). CDR3 loop: CASSLGVIYEQYF. As DNA, the CDR3 is TGTGCCAGCAGCTTAGGCGTCATTTACGAGCAGTACTTC. Complete variable domain (other parts from reference TRBV7-9 and TRBJ2-7): DTGVSQNPRHKITKRGQNVTFRCDPISEHNRLYWYRQTLGQGPEFLTYFQNEAQLEKSRLLSDRFSAERPKGSFSTLEIQRTEQGDSAMYLCASSLGVIYEQYFGPGTRLTVT.